The following is a T cell receptor beta chain sequence with its context. Its specificity is unknown. Produced via immunoSEQ multiplex PCR; TCRdb's table is partial and in-frame only. The table has 380,000 or so clones, 83% seen once; the top ten hold around 7.3%. The sample originates from a study of Ad26.COV2.S vaccination and SARS-CoV-2 variants. At the level of the study: Intramuscularly, Ad26.COV2.S was given either once or twice, 56 days apart. General study results and limits: The TCR breadth and depth analyses may have produced an underestimate of total T cell responses. Across vaccine and placebo recipients, the breadth of non-spike TCRs was similar. Substantial breadth was reportedly displayed by spike-specific CD8+ and CD4+ T cell responses after vaccination.

V shed 4 bases, J shed 4 bases, and the junction held 4 bases outside the gene matches. Looked up from germline, CDR1 is LNHDA and CDR2 is SQIVND (reference sequence). This CDR3 has 14 amino acids. The treatment was: some 20 received Ad26.COV2.S at low or high dose, single or two shots; about 5 received placebo; per-sample allocation not given. The samples were gathered on day 63 after the first injection of vaccine or placebo. J is TRBJ2-1 and V is TRBV19, with TRBD2 matching over 7 bases. The sequencing used peripheral blood, collected in a trial of Ad26.COV2.S vaccine versus placebo. The sequence derives from a person between 18 and 60 years old who received the Ad26.COV2.S COVID-19 vaccine or a placebo. The CDR3 coding sequence is TGTGCCAGTAGTACACTAGCGAATTACAATGAGCAGTTCTTC. As protein: CASSTLANYNEQFF.